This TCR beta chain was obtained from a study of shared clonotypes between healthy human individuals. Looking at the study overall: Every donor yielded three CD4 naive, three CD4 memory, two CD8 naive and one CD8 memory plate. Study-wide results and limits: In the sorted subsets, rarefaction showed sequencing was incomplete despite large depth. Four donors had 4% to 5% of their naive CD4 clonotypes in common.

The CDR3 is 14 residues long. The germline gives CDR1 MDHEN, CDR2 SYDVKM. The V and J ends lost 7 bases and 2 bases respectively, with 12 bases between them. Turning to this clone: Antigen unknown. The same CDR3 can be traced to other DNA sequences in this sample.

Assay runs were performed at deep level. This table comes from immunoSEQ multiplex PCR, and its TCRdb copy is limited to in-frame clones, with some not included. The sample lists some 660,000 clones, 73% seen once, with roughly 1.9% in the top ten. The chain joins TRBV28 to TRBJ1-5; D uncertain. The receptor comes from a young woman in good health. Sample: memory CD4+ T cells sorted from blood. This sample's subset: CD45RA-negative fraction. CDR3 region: CASTPRQGNQPQHF. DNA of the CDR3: TGTGCCAGCACCCCTCGGCAGGGCAATCAGCCCCAGCATTTT. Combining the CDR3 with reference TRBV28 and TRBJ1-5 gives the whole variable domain DVKVTQSSRYLVKRTGEKVFLECVQDMDHENMFWYRQDPGLGLRLIYFSYDVKMKEKGDIPEGYSVSREKKERFSLILESASTNQTSMYLCASTPRQGNQPQHFGDGTRLSIL.